The T cell receptor (beta chain) described here comes from a study of blood T cells in healthy people across ages. The authors ran a second PCR of about 7 to 11 cycles using a sample-barcoded 5' primer and a J-beta primer mix. TCRdb itself ran the 5' RACE reads through MiXCR, one entry per CDR3 protein. The sample lists 500,000 to 700,000 distinct CDR3 sequences, roughly 30% occurring once. With regard to this clonotype: Given a much more abundant clone one base away, this may be a read error.

The V and J ends lost 4 bases and 11 bases respectively, with 17 bases between them. CDR1 and CDR2 (germline): MNHNS, SASEGT. The CDR3 consists of 13 residues. The receptor comes from an elderly woman in good health. The specimen was blood. This rearrangement joins TRBV6-1 to TRBJ2-5, with D unresolved. In nucleotides, the CDR3 is TGTGCCAGCAGTGCCCAATGGGCCCAGAAGCAGTACTTC. This translates into CASSAQWAQKQYF.